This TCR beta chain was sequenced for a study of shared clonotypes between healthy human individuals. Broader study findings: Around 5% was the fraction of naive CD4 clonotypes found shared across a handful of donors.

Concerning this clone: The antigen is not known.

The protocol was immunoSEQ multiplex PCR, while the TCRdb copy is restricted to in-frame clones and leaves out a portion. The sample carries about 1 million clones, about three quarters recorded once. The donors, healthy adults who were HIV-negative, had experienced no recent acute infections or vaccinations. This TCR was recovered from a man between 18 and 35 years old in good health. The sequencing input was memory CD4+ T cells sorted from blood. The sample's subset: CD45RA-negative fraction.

The CDR3 bases are TGCAGCGCAGGGACAGGGGTGGCAGATACGCAGTATTTT. It is translated as CSAGTGVADTQYF. This chain joins TRBV29-1 and TRBJ2-3; TRBD1 matches 10 bases. The germline CDR1 and CDR2 sequences are SQVTM and ANQGSEA. This CDR3 has 13 amino acids. The ends lost 7 bases at V and 4 bases at J; junction bases unmatched: 5.